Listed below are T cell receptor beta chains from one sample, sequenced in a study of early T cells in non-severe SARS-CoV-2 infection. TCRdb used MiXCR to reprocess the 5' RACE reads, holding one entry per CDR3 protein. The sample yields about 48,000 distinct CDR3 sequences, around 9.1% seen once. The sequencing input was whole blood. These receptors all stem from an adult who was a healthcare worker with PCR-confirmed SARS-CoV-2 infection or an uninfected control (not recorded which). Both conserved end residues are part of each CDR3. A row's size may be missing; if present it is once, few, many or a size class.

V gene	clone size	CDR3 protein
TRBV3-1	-	CASSQGLAGGTDTQYF
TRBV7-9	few	CASFEGESFAGELFF
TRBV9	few	CASSVGGRFSYEQYF
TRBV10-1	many	CASSEARGSDEKLFF
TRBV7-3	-	CASSPAGGAYSYEQYF
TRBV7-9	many	CASSLARADSYEQYF
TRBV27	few	CASSPLDFSYNEQFF
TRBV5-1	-	CASSFTGSTRSGANVLTF
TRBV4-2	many	CASSQESVYEQYF
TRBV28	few	CASSLSAGMNTEAFF
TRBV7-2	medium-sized	CASSLERGAKPQHF
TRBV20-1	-	CSARHPPLAGATDTQYF
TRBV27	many	CASSSGGPSYNEQFF
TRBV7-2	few	CASSKQGQILNTEAFF
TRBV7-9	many	CASSSLGGAPQPQHF
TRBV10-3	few	CAIGRQAEAFF
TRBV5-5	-	CVSSFRDRGLFTEAFF
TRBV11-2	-	CASSRQDVSYNEQFF
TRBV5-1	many	CATQPAEAVNTGELFF
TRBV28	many	CATDNTGFEQYF
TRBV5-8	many	CASSLPDRNYGYTF
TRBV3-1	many	CASSQDIRTTEAFF
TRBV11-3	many	CASSLPPLASGTGELFF
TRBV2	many	CASSILGASGSSYEQYF
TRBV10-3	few	CAISDPENTEAFF
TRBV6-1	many	CASSEQGIGQPQHF
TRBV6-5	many	CASTYGALAFF
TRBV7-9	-	CASSSGTLNTEAFF
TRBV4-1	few	CASSQGSATEAFF
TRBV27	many	CASSHSPNEQFF
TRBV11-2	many	CASSFALMTGLGPDTQYF
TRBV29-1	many	CSVEKPPNTGELFF
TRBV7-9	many	CASSLGDREQFF